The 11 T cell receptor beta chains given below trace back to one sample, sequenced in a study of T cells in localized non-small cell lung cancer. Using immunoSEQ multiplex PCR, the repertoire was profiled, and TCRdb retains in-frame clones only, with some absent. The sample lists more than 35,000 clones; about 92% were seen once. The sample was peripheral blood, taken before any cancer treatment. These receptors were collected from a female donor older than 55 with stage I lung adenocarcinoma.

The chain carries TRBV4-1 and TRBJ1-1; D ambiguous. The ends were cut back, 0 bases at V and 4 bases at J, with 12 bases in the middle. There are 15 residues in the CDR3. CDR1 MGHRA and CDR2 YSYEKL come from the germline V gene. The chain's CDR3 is CASSQEGPFGTEAFF. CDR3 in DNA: TGCGCCAGCAGCCAAGAGGGCCCCTTTGGCACTGAAGCTTTCTTT.

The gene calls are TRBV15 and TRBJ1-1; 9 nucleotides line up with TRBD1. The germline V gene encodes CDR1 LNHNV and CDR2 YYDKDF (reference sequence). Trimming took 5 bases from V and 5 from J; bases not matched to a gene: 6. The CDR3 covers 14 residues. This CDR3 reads CATSGGQGRTEAFF. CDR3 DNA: TGTGCCACCAGCGGGGGACAGGGAAGGACTGAAGCTTTCTTT. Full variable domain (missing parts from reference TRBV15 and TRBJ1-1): DAMVIQNPRYQVTQFGKPVTLSCSQTLNHNVMYWYQQKSSQAPKLLFHYYDKDFNNEADTPDNFQSRRPNTSFCFLDIRSPGLGDTAMYLCATSGGQGRTEAFFGQGTRLTVV.

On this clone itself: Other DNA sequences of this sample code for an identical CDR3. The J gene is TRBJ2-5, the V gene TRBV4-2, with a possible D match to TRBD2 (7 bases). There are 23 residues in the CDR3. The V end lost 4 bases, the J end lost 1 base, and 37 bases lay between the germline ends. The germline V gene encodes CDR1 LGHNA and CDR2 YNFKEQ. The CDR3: CASSLLTPPDLAGAAATQETQYF. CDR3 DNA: TGTGCCAGCAGCCTACTCACGCCCCCCGACCTCGCGGGGGCCGCCGCTACCCAAGAGACCCAGTACTTC.

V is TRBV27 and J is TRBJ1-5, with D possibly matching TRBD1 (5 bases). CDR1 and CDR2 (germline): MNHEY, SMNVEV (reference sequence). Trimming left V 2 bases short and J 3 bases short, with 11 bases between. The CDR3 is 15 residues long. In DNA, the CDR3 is TGTGCCAGCAGTTTAGGAGGGGAGGACAATCAGCCCCAGCATTTT. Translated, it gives CASSLGGEDNQPQHF.

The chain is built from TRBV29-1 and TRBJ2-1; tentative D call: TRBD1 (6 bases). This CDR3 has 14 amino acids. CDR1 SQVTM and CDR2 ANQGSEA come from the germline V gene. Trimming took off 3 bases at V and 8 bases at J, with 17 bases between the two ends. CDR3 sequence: CSVEGRAGVDEQFF. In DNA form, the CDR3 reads TGCAGCGTTGAGGGCCGGGCAGGGGTCGATGAGCAGTTCTTC.

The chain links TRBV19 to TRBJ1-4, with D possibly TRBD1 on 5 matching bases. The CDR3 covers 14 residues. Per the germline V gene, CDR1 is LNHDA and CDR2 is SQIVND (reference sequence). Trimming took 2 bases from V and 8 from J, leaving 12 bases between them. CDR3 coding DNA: TGTGCCAGTAGTATATTAGGGGCGCGGGAAAAACTGTTTTTT. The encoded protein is CASSILGAREKLFF.

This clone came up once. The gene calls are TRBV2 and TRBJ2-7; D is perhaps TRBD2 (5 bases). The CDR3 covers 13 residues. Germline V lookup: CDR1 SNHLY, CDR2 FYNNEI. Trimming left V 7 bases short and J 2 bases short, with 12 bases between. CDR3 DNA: TGTGCCAGCAAACTAGACCTCCCCTACGAGCAGTACGTC. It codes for CASKLDLPYEQYV.

The CDR3, as DNA: TGTGCCAGTAGTCTTTCAGGTGCTGGCATCCCTGAAGCTTTCTTT. Amino acids: CASSLSGAGIPEAFF. The chain combines TRBV19 with TRBJ1-1; unclear D gene. The V end lost 5 bases, the J end lost 6 bases, and 19 bases lay between the germline ends. The length of the CDR3 is 15 residues. Germline V gives CDR1 LNHDA, CDR2 SQIVND (reference sequence). Combining the CDR3 with reference TRBV19 and TRBJ1-1 gives the whole variable domain DGGITQSPKYLFRKEGQNVTLSCEQNLNHDAMYWYRQDPGQGLRLIYYSQIVNDFQKGDIAEGYSVSREKKESFPLTVTSAQKNPTAFYLCASSLSGAGIPEAFFGQGTRLTVV.

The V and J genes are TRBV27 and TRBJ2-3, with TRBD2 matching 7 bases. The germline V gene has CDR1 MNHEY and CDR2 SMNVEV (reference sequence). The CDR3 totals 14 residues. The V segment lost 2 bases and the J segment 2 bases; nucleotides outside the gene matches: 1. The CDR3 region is CASSLGGDTDTQYF. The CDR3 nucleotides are TGTGCCAGCAGTTTAGGGGGGGACACAGATACGCAGTATTTT.

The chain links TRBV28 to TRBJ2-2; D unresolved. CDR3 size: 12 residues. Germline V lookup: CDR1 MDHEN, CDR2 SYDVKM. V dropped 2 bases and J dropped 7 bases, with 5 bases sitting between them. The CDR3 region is CASSLPVGELFF. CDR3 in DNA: TGTGCCAGCAGTTTACCAGTCGGGGAGCTGTTTTTT.

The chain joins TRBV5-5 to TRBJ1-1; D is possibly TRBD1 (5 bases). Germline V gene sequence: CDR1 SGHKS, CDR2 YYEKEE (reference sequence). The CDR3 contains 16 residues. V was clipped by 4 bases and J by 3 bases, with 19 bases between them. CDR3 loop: CASSHPRGMGHTEAFF. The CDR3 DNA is TGTGCCAGCAGCCACCCACGGGGGATGGGACACACTGAAGCTTTCTTT.